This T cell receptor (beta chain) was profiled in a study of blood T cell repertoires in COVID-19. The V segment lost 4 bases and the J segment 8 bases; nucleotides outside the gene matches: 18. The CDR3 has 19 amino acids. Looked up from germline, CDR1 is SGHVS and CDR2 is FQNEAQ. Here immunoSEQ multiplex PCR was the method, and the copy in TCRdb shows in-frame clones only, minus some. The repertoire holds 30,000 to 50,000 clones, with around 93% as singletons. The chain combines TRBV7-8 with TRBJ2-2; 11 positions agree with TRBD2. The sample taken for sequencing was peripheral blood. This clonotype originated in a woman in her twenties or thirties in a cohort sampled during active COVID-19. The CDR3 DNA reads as TGTGCCAGCAGCTCCATAGCGGGAGGGCCGATAGTACTGTCTGGGGAGCTGTTTTTT. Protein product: CASSSIAGGPIVLSGELFF.